Listed below are T cell receptor beta chains from one sample, sequenced in a study of control samples from healthy donors and cancer patients. Sequencing was performed with immunoSEQ multiplex PCR; in TCRdb, only in-frame clones are kept and a portion is missing. The table has about 130,000 clones, roughly 90% seen once; the top ten hold around 2%. The sequenced sample consisted of blood. Every receptor here comes from a man between 18 and 29 years old in good health. The CDR3 runs from the conserved cysteine through the conserved F or W. Fields, in order: V gene, D gene, J gene, clone size, CDR3 DNA, CDR3 protein. The D gene is left open where the match is weak. Size is stated for part of the rows, as once, few or many counts, or as a class when the clone is expanded.

>TRBV20-1|NA|TRBJ1-1|NA
TGCAGTGCTAGTAAAGGAGGAGCCACTGAAGCTTTCTTT
CSASKGGATEAFF
>TRBV10-2|NA|TRBJ1-1|once
TGCGCCAGCAGACCCGCGGGGAACACTGAAGCTTTCTTT
CASRPAGNTEAFF
>TRBV5-6|NA|TRBJ2-2|NA
TGTGCCAGCATCTCAGGGAGCGGAGTGAACACCGGGGAGCTGTTTTTT
CASISGSGVNTGELFF
>TRBV6-5|TRBD1|TRBJ1-5|NA
TGTGCCACCCGGGACAGAAATAGCAATCAGCCCCAGCATTTT
CATRDRNSNQPQHF
>TRBV5-1|NA|TRBJ1-1|NA
TGCGCCAGCAGACGGACGTACACTGAAGCTTTCTTT
CASRRTYTEAFF
>TRBV6-2/TRBV6-3|NA|TRBJ2-1|NA
TGTGCCAGCAGTCGGAACTACAATGAGCAGTTCTTC
CASSRNYNEQFF
>TRBV7-2|NA|TRBJ2-1|NA
TGTGCCAGCAGCCCCCCGGGCCCATCGCAGTTCTTC
CASSPPGPSQFF
>TRBV4-1|NA|TRBJ2-1|NA
TGCGCCAGCAGCCAAGTTCCGTCGGCCTACAATGAGCAGTTCTTC
CASSQVPSAYNEQFF
>TRBV6-5|NA|TRBJ1-3|NA
TGTGCCAGCATTAAAAGAAACACCATATATTTT
CASIKRNTIYF
>TRBV2|NA|TRBJ1-5|medium-sized
TGTGCCAGCAAGGACCAAGAGGGGAGCAATCAGCCCCAGCATTTT
CASKDQEGSNQPQHF
>TRBV6-4|NA|TRBJ2-1|NA
TGTGCCAGCAGTGTTGGCCCGGGGTCCTACAATGAGCAGTTCTTC
CASSVGPGSYNEQFF
>TRBV5-6|TRBD1|TRBJ2-5|NA
TGTGCCAGCAGCTGGGGACAGCTTAGACTGCAGACACAAGAGACCCAGTACTTC
CASSWGQLRLQTQETQYF
>TRBV11-2|TRBD1|TRBJ1-3|NA
TGTGCCAGCAGCGTACAGGGGATCTCTGGAAACACCATATATTTT
CASSVQGISGNTIYF
>TRBV2|NA|TRBJ2-7|NA
TGTGCCAGCACCGCGGACAGCCCCTACGAGCAGTACTTC
CASTADSPYEQYF
>TRBV11-2|NA|TRBJ2-7|NA
TGTGCCAGCAGCCCGTTTCTTTCGGGGAGCTCCTACGAGCAGTACTTC
CASSPFLSGSSYEQYF
>TRBV19|TRBD2|TRBJ2-3|NA
TGTGCCAGTAGTGCTAGCGGTAGCACAGATACGCAGTATTTT
CASSASGSTDTQYF
>TRBV18|NA|TRBJ2-7|NA
TGTGCCAGCTCACCACCTGAGCCGGGTTACTACGAGCAGTACTTC
CASSPPEPGYYEQYF
>TRBV20-1|NA|TRBJ2-1|NA
TGCAGCGCTCGGCCCCAAGGTGAGCAGTTCTTC
CSARPQGEQFF
>TRBV28|NA|TRBJ1-2|NA
TGTGCCAGCAGTTTTGGAAGTTGGGAGAAGTACACCTTC
CASSFGSWEKYTF
>TRBV9|NA|TRBJ1-1|NA
TGTGCCAGCAGCGTAGTACGTGACTCTGAAGCTTTCTTT
CASSVVRDSEAFF
>TRBV30|NA|TRBJ1-2|once
TGTGCCTGTCCAATTTACCAGTACCCTAACTATGGCTACACCTTC
CACPIYQYPNYGYTF
>TRBV4-1|NA|TRBJ2-1|NA
TGCGCCAGCAGCCCGGCTTGGAACAGGGTGTACAATGAGCAGTTCTTC
CASSPAWNRVYNEQFF
>TRBV14|NA|TRBJ2-7|NA
TGTGCCAGCAGAGGGGGGAGCGAGCAGTACTTC
CASRGGSEQYF
>TRBV5-5|NA|TRBJ1-1|NA
TGTGCCAGCAGCTTGTTGTCGGATCCCCCTGTAGCTTTCTTT
CASSLLSDPPVAFF